These T cell receptor beta chains were read from a single sample in a study of blood T cell repertoires in COVID-19. Generated by immunoSEQ multiplex PCR, the TCRdb table keeps only in-frame clones and is missing some. The sample yields 75,000 to 100,000 clones, nearly 90% seen once. Material for sequencing was peripheral blood. The receptors stem from a man between 65 and 85 years old with acute or convalescent COVID-19. The CDR3 runs from the conserved cysteine through the conserved F or W. The D gene is left open where the match is weak. A clone size is listed for some rows: how often the clone was seen (once, few, many), or a class if it is expanded.

>-|TRBV7-6|TRBJ2-3|-
CASSSMIARTTDTQYF
TGTGCCAGCAGCTCCATGATAGCGAGGACCACAGATACGCAGTATTTT
>-|TRBV5-1|TRBJ2-1|-
CASRPLRGNNEQFF
TGCGCCAGCAGACCTTTACGGGGTAACAATGAGCAGTTCTTC
>once|TRBV28|TRBJ1-4|TRBD1
CASSPTQGVREKLFF
TGTGCCAGCAGCCCCACACAGGGGGTAAGGGAAAAACTGTTTTTT
>-|TRBV6-5|TRBJ1-5|TRBD1
CASKTGDRQPQHF
TGTGCCAGCAAGACAGGGGATCGTCAGCCCCAGCATTTT
>-|TRBV6-1|TRBJ1-6|-
CASSEGGQINSPLHF
TGTGCCAGCAGTGAGGGGGGGCAGATTAATTCACCCCTCCACTTT
>-|TRBV7-8|TRBJ1-4|-
CASSPHWAEKLFF
TGTGCCAGCAGCCCCCATTGGGCGGAAAAACTGTTTTTT
>few|TRBV6-4|TRBJ1-1|TRBD1
CASSPRQGASGTEAFF
TGTGCCAGCAGCCCCAGACAGGGGGCATCGGGCACTGAAGCTTTCTTT
>-|TRBV28|TRBJ1-5|TRBD1
CASSKGGGFQPQHF
TGTGCCAGCTCCAAAGGGGGCGGGTTTCAGCCCCAGCATTTT
>few|TRBV2|TRBJ1-2|TRBD1
CASREGQVYGYTF
TGTGCCAGCAGGGAGGGACAGGTCTATGGCTACACCTTC
>-|TRBV4-2|TRBJ1-4|TRBD1
CASSQDGGQGNEKLFF
TGTGCCAGCAGCCAAGATGGGGGACAGGGTAATGAAAAACTGTTTTTT
>-|TRBV6-5|TRBJ2-2|-
CASSYSTGNTGELFF
TGTGCCAGCAGTTACTCCACCGGGAACACCGGGGAGCTGTTTTTT
>-|TRBV4-2|TRBJ2-2|TRBD2
CASSQATSGGNTGELFF
TGTGCCAGCAGCCAAGCGACTAGCGGGGGAAACACCGGGGAGCTGTTTTTT
>-|TRBV28|TRBJ1-1|-
CASSSQWRSGRNTEAFF
TGTGCCAGCAGTTCCCAATGGAGGTCAGGACGGAACACTGAAGCTTTCTTT
>once|TRBV11-2|TRBJ2-1|TRBD2
CASSFGGGGYNEQFF
TGTGCCAGCAGCTTTGGTGGCGGGGGGTACAATGAGCAGTTCTTC
>once|TRBV30|TRBJ2-2|TRBD1
CAWLPGQTNTGELFF
TGTGCCTGGCTCCCGGGACAGACGAACACCGGGGAGCTGTTTTTT
>once|TRBV3-1/TRBV3-2|TRBJ2-5|TRBD2
CASSRTSGVETQYF
TGTGCCAGCAGCCGGACTAGCGGGGTGGAGACCCAGTACTTC
>-|TRBV28|TRBJ1-2|-
CASSLGGTPRGYTF
TGTGCCAGCAGTTTAGGAGGGACCCCACGGGGCTACACCTTC
>-|TRBV11-2|TRBJ2-7|-
CASSLDLGLGNEQYF
TGTGCCAGCAGCTTAGATCTGGGGCTGGGGAACGAGCAGTACTTC
>-|TRBV19|TRBJ1-3|-
CASNLDSYSGNTIYF
TGTGCCAGCAACCTTGACAGCTACTCTGGAAACACCATATATTTT
>-|TRBV19|TRBJ2-3|-
CASSTASPGTDTQYF
TGTGCCAGTAGTACTGCTAGCCCCGGCACAGATACGCAGTATTTT
>few|TRBV12-3/TRBV12-4|TRBJ2-7|-
CASSSRDSYEQYF
TGTGCCAGCAGTTCCAGGGACTCCTACGAGCAGTACTTC
>-|TRBV19|TRBJ2-3|TRBD2
CASSIPSGGRADTQYF
TGTGCCAGTAGTATCCCTAGCGGGGGACGTGCAGATACGCAGTATTTT
>-|TRBV7-9|TRBJ1-2|-
CASSLVVSVGAGGYTF
TGTGCCAGCAGCTTAGTCGTATCCGTGGGGGCTGGGGGCTACACCTTC
>-|TRBV18|TRBJ2-1|TRBD1
CASSPPGQTYNEQFF
TGTGCCAGCTCACCGCCGGGACAGACATACAATGAGCAGTTCTTC
>-|TRBV5-1|TRBJ1-3|-
CASSLVADSGNTIYF
TGCGCCAGCAGCTTGGTGGCGGACTCTGGAAACACCATATATTTT
>-|TRBV10-1|TRBJ2-3|TRBD2
CASSESSGGGGDTQYF
TGCGCCAGCAGTGAGTCAAGCGGGGGAGGAGGAGATACGCAGTATTTT
>-|TRBV12-3/TRBV12-4|TRBJ1-1|-
CASSIATEAFF
TGTGCCAGCAGCATAGCGACTGAAGCTTTCTTT
>-|TRBV6-5|TRBJ2-3|-
CASRVSGVDTQYF
TGTGCCAGCAGGGTCTCAGGGGTAGATACGCAGTATTTT
>-|TRBV18|TRBJ1-4|-
CASSPLREIGEKLFF
TGTGCCAGCTCACCACTCCGGGAAATAGGGGAAAAACTGTTTTTT
>-|TRBV11-2|TRBJ2-2|TRBD2
CASSKGLANTGELFF
TGTGCCAGCAGTAAAGGACTAGCGAACACCGGGGAGCTGTTTTTT
>-|TRBV7-6|TRBJ2-2|-
CASSRPRGSGELFF
TGTGCCAGCAGCCGGCCCAGGGGCTCCGGGGAGCTGTTTTTT
>-|TRBV12-5|TRBJ2-7|-
CASGTTSRGLSEQYF
TGTGCTAGTGGTACGACTAGTAGGGGTTTAAGCGAGCAGTACTTC
>-|TRBV6-5|TRBJ1-3|-
CASSPGGGNTIYF
TGTGCCAGCAGCCCGGGGGGAGGAAACACCATATATTTT
>-|TRBV2|TRBJ1-2|TRBD1
CASSPGQIANYGYTF
TGTGCCAGCAGCCCGGGACAGATTGCTAACTATGGCTACACCTTC
>-|TRBV11-2|TRBJ1-5|-
CASSLVSGEPQHF
TGTGCCAGCAGCTTAGTCTCCGGGGAGCCCCAGCATTTT
>-|TRBV7-6|TRBJ2-5|TRBD2
CASSVSITSGGRTQYF
TGTGCCAGCAGCGTAAGCATCACTAGCGGCGGTCGGACCCAGTACTTC
>-|TRBV7-9|TRBJ1-1|-
CASSFIEANTEAFF
TGTGCCAGCAGCTTTATAGAGGCGAACACTGAAGCTTTCTTT
>-|TRBV28|TRBJ1-3|-
CASSSPHDSSGNTIYF
TGTGCCAGCAGTTCGCCGCACGACAGCTCTGGAAACACCATATATTTT
>-|TRBV27|TRBJ2-3|TRBD2
CASSFLSGAAPGTQYF
TGTGCCAGCAGTTTTCTGAGCGGGGCCGCCCCCGGTACGCAGTATTTT
>-|TRBV6-5|TRBJ1-1|-
CASSFRGYTEAFF
TGTGCCAGCAGTTTCAGGGGTTACACTGAAGCTTTCTTT
>-|TRBV28|TRBJ1-3|TRBD1
CASSLRGTGGGNTIYF
TGTGCCAGCAGTTTAAGGGGTACAGGGGGTGGAAACACCATATATTTT
>-|TRBV28|TRBJ1-5|-
CASSNGQNNQPQHF
TGTGCCAGCAGTAATGGGCAGAACAATCAGCCCCAGCATTTT
>-|TRBV19|TRBJ2-2|-
CASSPLEAGELFF
TGTGCCAGTAGTCCCTTAGAAGCCGGGGAGCTGTTTTTT
>-|TRBV12-3/TRBV12-4|TRBJ2-7|-
CASSLVGLTEQYF
TGTGCCAGCAGTTTAGTTGGTCTAACCGAGCAGTACTTC
>-|TRBV11-2|TRBJ2-3|TRBD2
CASGSGANSDTQYF
TGTGCCAGCGGTAGCGGGGCCAATTCAGATACGCAGTATTTT